This T cell receptor beta chain originates from a study of blood T cell repertoires in COVID-19. The CDR3 runs to 10 residues. Deletions cut 8 bases from V and 4 bases from J, with 3 bases between. TCRdb's table, derived via immunoSEQ multiplex PCR, lists solely in-frame clones and lacks some. The table lists approximately 90,000 clones, around four fifths of them singletons. The TCR was taken from a man in his forties or fifties with acute or convalescent COVID-19. V usage is TRBV12-3 or TRBV12-4 and J usage is TRBJ1-3; no firm D call. Sequencing was carried out using peripheral blood. This CDR3 reads CASGGNTIYF. The CDR3 nucleotides read TGTGCCAGCGGCGGAAACACCATATATTTT.